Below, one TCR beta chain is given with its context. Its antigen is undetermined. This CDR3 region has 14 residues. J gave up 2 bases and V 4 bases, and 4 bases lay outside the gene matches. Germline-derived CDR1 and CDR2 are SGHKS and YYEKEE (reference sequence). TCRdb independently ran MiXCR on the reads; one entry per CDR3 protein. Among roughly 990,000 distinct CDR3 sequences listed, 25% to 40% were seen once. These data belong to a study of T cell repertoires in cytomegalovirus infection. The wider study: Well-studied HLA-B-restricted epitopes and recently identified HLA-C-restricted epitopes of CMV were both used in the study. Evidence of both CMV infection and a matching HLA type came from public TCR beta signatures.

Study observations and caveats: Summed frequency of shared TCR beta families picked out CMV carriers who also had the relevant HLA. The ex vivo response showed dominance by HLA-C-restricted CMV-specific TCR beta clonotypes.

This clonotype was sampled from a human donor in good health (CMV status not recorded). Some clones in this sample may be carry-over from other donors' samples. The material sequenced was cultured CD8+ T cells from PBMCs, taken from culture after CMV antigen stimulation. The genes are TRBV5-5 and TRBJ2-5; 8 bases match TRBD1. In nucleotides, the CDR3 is TGTGCCAGCAGCAGAGGGACAGGACAAGAGACCCAGTACTTC. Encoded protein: CASSRGTGQETQYF. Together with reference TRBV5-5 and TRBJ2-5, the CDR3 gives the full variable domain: DAGVTQSPTHLIKTRGQQVTLRCSPISGHKSVSWYQQVLGQGPQFIFQYYEKEERGRGNFPDRFSARQFPNYSSELNVNALLLGDSALYLCASSRGTGQETQYFGPGTRLLVL.